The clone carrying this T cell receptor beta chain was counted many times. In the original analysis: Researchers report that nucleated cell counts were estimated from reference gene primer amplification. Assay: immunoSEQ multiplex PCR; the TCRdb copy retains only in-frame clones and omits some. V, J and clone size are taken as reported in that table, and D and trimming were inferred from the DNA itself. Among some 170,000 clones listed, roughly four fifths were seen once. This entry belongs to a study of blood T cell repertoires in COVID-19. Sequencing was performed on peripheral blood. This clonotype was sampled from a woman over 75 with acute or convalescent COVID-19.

CDR3 sequence reads: CASSLGQLNQPQHF. In DNA form, the CDR3 reads TGTGCCAGCAGCTTAGGACAGTTAAATCAGCCCCAGCATTTT. V usage is TRBV7-9 and J usage is TRBJ1-5, with D perhaps TRBD1 (5 bases). The CDR3 runs 14 residues. Deletions cut 1 base from V and 4 bases from J, with 8 bases between. Looked up from germline, CDR1 is SEHNR and CDR2 is FQNEAQ (reference sequence).